This T cell receptor (beta chain) was captured by sequencing in a study of shared clonotypes between healthy human individuals. The study's findings and limits: A limitation of the genetic and exposure-history diversity represented arose from few donors.

As to this clone: Antigen: not known. This sample includes further DNA sequences coding for the same CDR3.

Clones were sequenced by immunoSEQ multiplex PCR, and TCRdb holds only the in-frame ones, with some missing. This table holds about 2.3 million clones, more than 85% found once. The germline V and J ends were trimmed by 1 base and 0 bases, with 12 bases remaining between them. CDR1 KGHSH and CDR2 LQKENI come from the germline V gene. The CDR3 has 16 residues. Material for sequencing was naive CD4+ T cells from PBMCs. Subset noted: CD45RA+ positively selected. The receptor comes from a man aged 18 to 30 in good health. Some clones in this sample may be carry-over from other donors' samples. This chain connects TRBV18 to TRBJ1-1; possible D gene TRBD1, 6 bases. The CDR3 loop is CASSPLSGQMNTEAFF. DNA of the CDR3: TGTGCCAGCTCACCACTCTCCGGACAGATGAACACTGAAGCTTTCTTT.